The 23 T cell receptor beta chains below all came from one sample that was sequenced in a study of OX40 agonist ivuxolimab in advanced cancers. The assay was immunoSEQ multiplex PCR, and TCRdb's table has in-frame clones only and misses some. Among over 60,000 clones, 80% to 90% were seen once, and the ten largest hold 0.94%. Sequenced here: CD4+ or CD8+ T cells sorted from blood, sampled in a trial of the OX40 agonist ivuxolimab. The receptors originated from an adult with an advanced solid tumor such as melanoma, head and neck, liver or kidney cancer.

The rearrangement uses TRBV11-3 and TRBJ2-3; D is ambiguous. The CDR3 contains 14 residues. Germline lookup yields CDR1 SGHNT and CDR2 YENEEA. The V and J ends lost 1 base and 6 bases respectively, with 11 bases between them. CDR3 sequence: CASSLGIFRDTQYF. The CDR3 DNA reads TGTGCCAGCAGCTTAGGGATTTTTAGGGATACGCAGTATTTT.

The chain recombines TRBV6-6 with TRBJ1-3; 9 nucleotides agree with TRBD1. CDR3 length: 15 amino acids. Germline CDR1 and CDR2: MNHNY and SVGAGI (reference sequence). V trimming: 5 bases; J trimming: 3 bases; junction bases outside the gene matches: 5. CDR3 sequence (DNA): TGTGCCAGCAGTGGGACAGGGACCTATGGAAACACCATATATTTT. Residues: CASSGTGTYGNTIYF.

The chain joins TRBV5-4 to TRBJ2-2; D may be TRBD2 (5 bases). There are 16 residues in the CDR3. Per germline, CDR1 SGHNT and CDR2 YYREEE (reference sequence). V gave up 4 bases and J gave up 4 bases, with 17 bases separating them. CDR3: CASSDKGGGPTGELFF. DNA for the CDR3: TGTGCCAGCAGCGACAAGGGTGGCGGGCCCACCGGGGAGCTGTTTTTT.

This clone was seen a handful of times. This chain joins TRBV10-1 and TRBJ1-5; D is undetermined. Germline V gene data show CDR1 as WNHNN and CDR2 as SYGVQD (reference sequence). V was clipped by 2 bases and J by 2 bases, with 7 bases between them. The CDR3 totals 14 residues. The CDR3 spells CASSERQRNQPQHF. The CDR3 DNA reads as TGCGCCAGCAGTGAGAGGCAGCGCAATCAGCCCCAGCATTTT.

This sequence joins TRBV11-3 and TRBJ2-1, with 9 bases aligning to TRBD2. V shed 2 bases, J shed 10 bases, and the junction held 15 bases outside the gene matches. The CDR3 sequence is 17 residues long. Looked up from germline, CDR1 is SGHNT and CDR2 is YENEEA. CDR3 in amino acids: CASSLLGASGAWGEQFF. CDR3 nucleotide sequence: TGTGCCAGCAGCTTATTAGGGGCTAGCGGGGCCTGGGGCGAGCAGTTCTTC.

The gene calls are TRBV7-2 and TRBJ2-3; 8 bases map to TRBD1. Germline assignment: CDR1 SGHTA and CDR2 FQGNSA. The length of the CDR3 is 16 residues. V dropped 0 bases and J dropped 1; count of bases not matched to a gene: 3. CDR3 amino acids: CASSLAGTGGTDTQYF. The DNA of the CDR3 is TGTGCCAGCAGCTTAGCCGGGACAGGCGGCACAGATACGCAGTATTTT.

This clone was recorded only once. The gene calls are TRBV5-4 and TRBJ2-7; 13 bases line up with TRBD2. J was trimmed by 3 bases and V by 0 bases; bases with no gene match: 3. The CDR3 contains 16 residues. Germline lookup yields CDR1 SGHNT and CDR2 YYREEE (reference sequence). CDR3 sequence (DNA): TGTGCCAGCAGCTTGGGAGGACTAGCGGGGGACTACGAGCAGTACTTC. Its translation is CASSLGGLAGDYEQYF.

The chain uses TRBV7-8 and TRBJ2-5; 7 positions agree with TRBD1. CDR3 length: 16 amino acids. Germline V CDR1 and CDR2: SGHVS, FQNEAQ. The J segment lost 2 bases and the V segment lost 2 bases, leaving 8 bases of the junction unmatched. CDR3 in DNA: TGTGCCAGCAGCTTATACCCCGGGACAGCACAAGAGACCCAGTACTTC. Its protein is CASSLYPGTAQETQYF.

The rearrangement links TRBV30 to TRBJ2-4; no clear D gene. The CDR3 loop spans 13 amino acids. V lost 0 bases and J 2 bases, leaving 5 bases between the germline ends. Germline CDR1 reads GTSNPN; CDR2 reads SVGIG (reference sequence). CDR3 region: CAWSVWTKNIQYF. CDR3 nucleotides: TGTGCCTGGAGTGTCTGGACCAAAAACATTCAGTACTTC. The full variable domain, with the rest looked up from reference TRBV30 and TRBJ2-4, is SQTIHQWPATLVQPVGSPLSLECTVEGTSNPNLYWYRQAAGRGLQLLFYSVGIGQISSEVPQNLSASRPQDRQFILSSKKLLLSDSGFYLCAWSVWTKNIQYFGAGTRLSVL.

The chain links TRBV19 to TRBJ1-1, with a possible D match to TRBD1 (6 bases). Trimming cost V 8 bases and J 2 bases, with 12 bases left between them. The CDR3 covers 13 residues. From germline, CDR1 is LNHDA and CDR2 SQIVND (reference sequence). The CDR3 region is CASEDRTNTEAFF. CDR3 coding DNA: TGTGCCAGTGAGGACAGAACAAACACTGAAGCTTTCTTT.

DNA of the CDR3: TGCGCCAGCAGCTTTACAGGGCGCGGGGAGCTGTTTTTT. Encoded protein: CASSFTGRGELFF. The rearrangement links TRBV5-1 to TRBJ2-2; D perhaps matches TRBD1 (6 bases). Per germline, CDR1 SGHRS and CDR2 YFSETQ. The CDR3 length is 13 residues. V dropped 2 bases and J dropped 7 bases, with 9 bases sitting between them.

This chain uses TRBV4-2 with TRBJ1-1, with D perhaps matching TRBD1 (6 bases). This CDR3 is 14 amino acids long. With 1 base removed from V and 5 bases from J, the gap between germline ends came to 11 bases. Germline V gene sequence: CDR1 LGHNA, CDR2 YNFKEQ. The CDR3 is CASSQGRGGTEAFF. DNA for the CDR3: TGTGCCAGCAGCCAAGGCAGGGGCGGGACTGAAGCTTTCTTT.

This sequence joins TRBV19 and TRBJ2-2; tentatively, D is TRBD2 (7 bases). The length of the CDR3 is 16 residues. V lost 2 bases and J 13 bases, leaving 23 bases between the germline ends. Per the germline V gene, CDR1 is LNHDA and CDR2 is SQIVND (reference sequence). This CDR3 is CASSIWGGAEQAVLFF. CDR3 coding DNA: TGTGCCAGTAGTATATGGGGGGGCGCCGAGCAGGCGGTGCTGTTTTTT. Full variable domain (rest looked up from reference TRBV19 and TRBJ2-2): DGGITQSPKYLFRKEGQNVTLSCEQNLNHDAMYWYRQDPGQGLRLIYYSQIVNDFQKGDIAEGYSVSREKKESFPLTVTSAQKNPTAFYLCASSIWGGAEQAVLFFGEGSRLTVL.

This sequence joins TRBV25-1 and TRBJ2-7; D gene ambiguous. V was pared by 5 bases and J by 0 bases, with 8 bases between. Germline V gene data show CDR1 as MGHDK and CDR2 as SYGVNS. CDR3 length equals 13 residues. The CDR3 DNA reads TGTGCCAGCAGTTCTTACAGCTCCTACGAGCAGTACTTC. Amino acids: CASSSYSSYEQYF.

This chain connects TRBV2 to TRBJ1-5; D possibly corresponds to TRBD1 (6 bases). V was clipped by 7 bases and J by 2 bases, with 12 bases between them. The length of the CDR3 is 14 residues. Looked up from germline, CDR1 is SNHLY and CDR2 is FYNNEI. In DNA, the CDR3 is TGTGCCAGCACGGGGGGGCAGGGCAATCAGCCCCAGCATTTT. Amino acid sequence: CASTGGQGNQPQHF.

This chain uses TRBV19 with TRBJ1-5, with no clear D. The CDR3 contains 13 residues. Germline CDR1 is LNHDA and CDR2 is SQIVND (reference sequence). Trimming cost V 10 bases and J 3 bases, with 13 bases left between them. The CDR3 loop reads CATGRQVNQPQHF. CDR3 coding DNA: TGTGCCACGGGGAGGCAGGTCAATCAGCCCCAGCATTTT.

V usage is TRBV28 and J usage is TRBJ1-2; D is perhaps TRBD1 (5 bases). V was clipped by 1 base and J by 0 bases, with 15 bases between them. Germline V gene data show CDR1 as MDHEN and CDR2 as SYDVKM. CDR3 length: 17 residues. CDR3 protein: CASSLFTGTGSNYGYTF. The CDR3, as DNA: TGTGCCAGCAGTTTATTCACAGGAACCGGGTCTAACTATGGCTACACCTTC.

This rearrangement joins TRBV5-1 to TRBJ2-1, with 11 bases aligning to TRBD2. CDR1 SGHRS and CDR2 YFSETQ come from the germline V gene. V lost 1 base, J lost 7 bases, and 10 bases stayed unmatched. This CDR3 spans 17 amino acids. As DNA, the CDR3 is TGCGCCAGCAGCTTGTCCCCGCTAGCGGGGGGCAGGAATGAGCAGTTCTTC. Amino acids: CASSLSPLAGGRNEQFF.

Here the CDR3 DNA reads TGCAGCGCAATAGGGGGACACCAACGTAGCACAGATACGCAGTATTTT. Protein: CSAIGGHQRSTDTQYF. The J gene is TRBJ2-3, the V gene TRBV29-1; a weak D match, TRBD1 (6 bases). The CDR3 has 16 amino acids. The germline CDR1 and CDR2 sequences are SQVTM and ANQGSEA. V dropped 7 bases and J dropped 0 bases, with 20 bases sitting between them.

The CDR3 sequence: CASSRNLARTGQDEQYF. The CDR3 nucleotides are TGTGCCAGTAGTAGAAATTTGGCCCGGACAGGGCAGGACGAGCAGTACTTC. This chain joins TRBV19 and TRBJ2-7, with TRBD1 identical over 8 bases. The CDR3 is made up of 17 amino acids. The V and J ends lost 4 bases and 5 bases, in that order; junction bases with no gene match: 16. CDR1 and CDR2 from the germline V gene are LNHDA and SQIVND (reference sequence).

The V call is TRBV6-1, the J call TRBJ2-7; the D is unclear. The V gene's germline CDR1 is MNHNS and CDR2 SASEGT. Trimming left V 2 bases short and J 3 bases short, with 8 bases between. The CDR3 length is 13 residues. CDR3 nucleotides: TGTGCCAGCAGTGAAACTTTCAGCTACGAGCAGTACTTC. Translated, it gives CASSETFSYEQYF.

The chain recombines TRBV18 with TRBJ2-7; 13 bases map to TRBD2. The V gene's germline CDR1 is KGHSH and CDR2 LQKENI. The CDR3 contains 17 residues. The V and J ends lost 3 bases and 4 bases, in that order; junction bases with no gene match: 9. DNA of the CDR3: TGTGCCAGCTCACCCGGAGGACTAGCGGGAGCGGAGTACGAGCAGTACTTC. As protein: CASSPGGLAGAEYEQYF. Full variable domain (outside the CDR3, taken from reference TRBV18 and TRBJ2-7): NAGVMQNPRHLVRRRGQEARLRCSPMKGHSHVYWYRQLPEEGLKFMVYLQKENIIDESGMPKERFSAEFPKEGPSILRIQQVVRGDSAAYFCASSPGGLAGAEYEQYFGPGTRLTVT.

Here the CDR3 reads CASSDPGREPQHF. The CDR3 DNA follows: TGTGCCAGCAGTGACCCCGGCAGGGAGCCCCAGCATTTT. The rearrangement links TRBV6-4 to TRBJ1-5; weak D call: TRBD1 (5 bases). CDR1 is MRHNA, CDR2 SNTAGT, per germline. This CDR3 has 13 amino acids. The V end was cut by 2 bases, the J end by 8 bases, with 10 bases between.